This entry features one T cell receptor (beta chain) sequence. Method: immunoSEQ multiplex PCR; TCRdb's copy keeps in-frame clones and lacks some. The sample contains about 200,000 clones, around 80% of which appear only once. The source of the sample is a study of blood T cell repertoires in COVID-19. Turning to the study itself: Samples of COVID-19 (acute and convalescent) were obtained from the United States, Italy and Spain. The cDNA or gDNA used as material had been derived from T cells, B-cell-depleted T cells, or PBMCs.

Germline CDR1 and CDR2: LNHDA and SQIVND (reference sequence). The ends lost 4 bases at V and 3 bases at J; junction bases unmatched: 10. This CDR3 comprises 16 residues. The V gene is TRBV19, the J gene TRBJ1-1; 8 bases line up with TRBD1. This TCR came from a human donor in a cohort sampled during active COVID-19. Sequences were obtained from peripheral blood. This CDR3 reads CASSTLFQGADTEAFF. The CDR3 DNA sequence: TGTGCCAGTAGTACCCTTTTTCAGGGGGCAGACACTGAAGCTTTCTTT. Full variable domain (missing parts from reference TRBV19 and TRBJ1-1): DGGITQSPKYLFRKEGQNVTLSCEQNLNHDAMYWYRQDPGQGLRLIYYSQIVNDFQKGDIAEGYSVSREKKESFPLTVTSAQKNPTAFYLCASSTLFQGADTEAFFGQGTRLTVV.